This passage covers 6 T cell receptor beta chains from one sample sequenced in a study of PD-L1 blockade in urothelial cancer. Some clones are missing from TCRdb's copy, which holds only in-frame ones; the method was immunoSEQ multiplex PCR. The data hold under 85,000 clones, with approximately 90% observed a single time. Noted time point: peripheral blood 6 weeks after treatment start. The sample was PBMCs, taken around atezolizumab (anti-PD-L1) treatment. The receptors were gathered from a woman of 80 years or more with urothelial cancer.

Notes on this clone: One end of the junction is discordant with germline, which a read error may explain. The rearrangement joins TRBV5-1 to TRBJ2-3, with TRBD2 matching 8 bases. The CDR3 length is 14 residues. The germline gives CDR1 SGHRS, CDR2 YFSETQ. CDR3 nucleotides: TGCGCCAGCACCCCGGCGGGAGGTACAGGTACGCAGTATTTT. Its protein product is CASTPAGGTGTQYF.

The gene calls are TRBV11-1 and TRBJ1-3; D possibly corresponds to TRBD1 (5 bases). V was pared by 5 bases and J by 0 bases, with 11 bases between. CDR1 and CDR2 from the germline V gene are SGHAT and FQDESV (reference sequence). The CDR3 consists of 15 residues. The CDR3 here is CASSADRFSGNTIYF. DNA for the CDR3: TGTGCCAGCAGCGCCGACAGATTCTCTGGAAACACCATATATTTT.

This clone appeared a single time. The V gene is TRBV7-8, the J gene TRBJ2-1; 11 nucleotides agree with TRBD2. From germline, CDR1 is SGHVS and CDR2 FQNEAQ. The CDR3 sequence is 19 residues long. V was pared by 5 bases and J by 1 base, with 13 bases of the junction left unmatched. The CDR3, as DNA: TGTGCCAGCAGCGCCCACGATCGACTAGCGGGGAGTTCCTACAATGAGCAGTTCTTC. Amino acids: CASSAHDRLAGSSYNEQFF.

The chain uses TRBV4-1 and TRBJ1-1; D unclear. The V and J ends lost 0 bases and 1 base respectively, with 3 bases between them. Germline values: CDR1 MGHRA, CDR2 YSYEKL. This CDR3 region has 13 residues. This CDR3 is CASSQEANTEAFF. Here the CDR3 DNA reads TGCGCCAGCAGCCAAGAGGCGAACACTGAAGCTTTCTTT.

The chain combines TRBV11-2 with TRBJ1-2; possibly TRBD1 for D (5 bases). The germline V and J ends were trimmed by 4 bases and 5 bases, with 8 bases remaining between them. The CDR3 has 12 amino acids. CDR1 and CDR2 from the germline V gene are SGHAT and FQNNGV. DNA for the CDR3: TGTGCCAGCAGCTCTCAGGGTTATGGCTACACCTTC. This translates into CASSSQGYGYTF. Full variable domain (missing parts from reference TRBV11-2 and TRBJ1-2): EAGVAQSPRYKIIEKRQSVAFWCNPISGHATLYWYQQILGQGPKLLIQFQNNGVVDDSQLPKDRFSAERLKGVDSTLKIQPAKLEDSAVYLCASSSQGYGYTFGSGTRLTVV.

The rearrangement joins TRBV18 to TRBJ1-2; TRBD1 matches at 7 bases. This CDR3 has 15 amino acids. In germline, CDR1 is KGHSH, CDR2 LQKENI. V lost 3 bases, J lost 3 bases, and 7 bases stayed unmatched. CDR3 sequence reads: CASSPRQGADYGYTF. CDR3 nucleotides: TGTGCCAGCTCACCCCGACAGGGTGCGGACTATGGCTACACCTTC.